A single sample gave rise to the 24 T cell receptor beta chains below, sequenced in a study of blood T cells in healthy people across ages. Then a second PCR, running roughly 7 to 11 cycles, was carried out with a sample-barcoded 5' primer and a J-beta primer mix. TCRdb reanalysed the 5' RACE reads using MiXCR and keeps one entry per CDR3 protein. The sample contains about a million distinct CDR3 sequences, roughly two fifths of which appear only once. Sequenced sample: blood. The receptors derive from a man aged 18 to 30 in good health.

The V gene is TRBV10-3, the J gene TRBJ1-2; maybe TRBD1 (5 bases). The length of the CDR3 is 14 residues. The V gene's germline CDR1 is ENHRY and CDR2 SYGVKD. The germline V and J ends were trimmed by 2 bases and 4 bases, with 11 bases remaining between them. CDR3 in DNA: TGTGCCATCAGTGAGGCTGGCAGGGTCTATGGCTACACCTTC. It codes for CAISEAGRVYGYTF.

In its sample, this clonotype was seen a few times. This rearrangement joins TRBV20-1 to TRBJ1-2; D ambiguous. V lost 6 bases and J lost 6, with 14 bases in between. The length of the CDR3 is 12 residues. CDR1 is DFQATT, CDR2 SNEGSKA, per germline (reference sequence). The CDR3 bases are TGCAGTGCCGCGGGTAGAGAGAATGGCTACACCTTC. This gives the protein CSAAGRENGYTF.

V usage is TRBV7-9 and J usage is TRBJ1-1, with no clear D. The germline V and J ends were trimmed by 0 bases and 7 bases, with 15 bases remaining between them. This CDR3 is 15 amino acids long. The V gene's germline CDR1 is SEHNR and CDR2 FQNEAQ (reference sequence). This CDR3 is CASSLAGAVEDEAFF. CDR3 DNA sequence: TGTGCCAGCAGCTTAGCCGGTGCCGTCGAGGATGAAGCTTTCTTT.

The chain employs TRBV20-1 and TRBJ2-5; weak D call: TRBD1 (6 bases). The CDR3 has 15 residues. CDR1 and CDR2 (germline): DFQATT, SNEGSKA (reference sequence). Between the trimmed V and J ends, which lost 3 bases and 1 base, there was a span of 15 bases. The CDR3 bases are TGCAGTGCTAGCTTCCAGGGGACCCTCCAAGAGACCCAGTACTTC. Its protein product is CSASFQGTLQETQYF.

The chain recombines TRBV5-6 with TRBJ2-7; the D gene is possibly TRBD2 (5 bases). Germline V gives CDR1 SGHDT, CDR2 YYEEEE. Trimming pared 3 bases from V and 1 base from J, leaving 11 bases between. There are 14 residues in the CDR3. CDR3 DNA sequence: TGTGCCAGCAGCTCCAGGCCGGGGTCCTACGAGCAGTACTTC. It translates to CASSSRPGSYEQYF. The full variable domain, completed using reference TRBV5-6 and TRBJ2-7, is DAGVTQSPTHLIKTRGQQVTLRCSPKSGHDTVSWYQQALGQGPQFIFQYYEEEERQRGNFPDRFSGHQFPNYSSELNVNALLLGDSALYLCASSSRPGSYEQYFGPGTRLTVT.

The table lists this clonotype with a few counts. V and J are TRBV5-1 and TRBJ1-2, with 7 bases that match TRBD1. Germline CDR1 reads SGHRS; CDR2 reads YFSETQ. The CDR3 totals 12 residues. V shed 4 bases, J shed 8 bases, and the junction held 5 bases outside the gene matches. In DNA, the CDR3 is TGCGCCAGCAGCCAGGGGACAGACGGCTACACCTTC. Amino acids: CASSQGTDGYTF. Full variable domain (missing parts from reference TRBV5-1 and TRBJ1-2): KAGVTQTPRYLIKTRGQQVTLSCSPISGHRSVSWYQQTPGQGLQFLFEYFSETQRNKGNFPGRFSGRQFSNSRSEMNVSTLELGDSALYLCASSQGTDGYTFGSGTRLTVV.

The chain recombines TRBV20-1 with TRBJ1-6, with D maybe TRBD1 (6 bases). Germline CDR1 DFQATT, CDR2 SNEGSKA (reference sequence). This CDR3 is built from 15 residues. The V and J ends lost 0 bases and 6 bases respectively, with 12 bases between them. The CDR3 nucleotides read TGCAGTGCTAGAGAGGGGGGGCTCTCTAATTCACCCCTCCACTTT. Translation gives CSAREGGLSNSPLHF.

Details on this clonotype: At one of its ends the junction is not consistent with the germline gene, which may arise from a read error. The CDR3 DNA sequence: TGTGCTGGTGGGGTAACTAGCACAGGTACGCAGTATTTT. It translates to CAGGVTSTGTQYF. The rearrangement uses TRBV30 and TRBJ2-3; D perhaps matches TRBD2 (6 bases). This CDR3 is built from 13 residues. Germline CDR1 reads GTSNPN; CDR2 reads SVGIG (reference sequence).

The CDR3 DNA reads as TGTGCCAGCAGCTTATCCAGGGGTGTGAGCACTGAAGCTTTCTTT. This codes for CASSLSRGVSTEAFF. The gene calls are TRBV7-2 and TRBJ1-1; a possible D gene is TRBD1 (6 bases). Germline CDR1 and CDR2: SGHTA and FQGNSA. CDR3 size: 15 residues. V gave up 2 bases and J gave up 4 bases, with 14 bases separating them.

The chain employs TRBV27 and TRBJ2-5; TRBD1 might be the D (6 bases). The V and J ends lost 6 bases and 1 base respectively, with 9 bases between them. Per germline, CDR1 MNHEY and CDR2 SMNVEV (reference sequence). There are 13 residues in the CDR3. The CDR3 here is CASRGHSQETQYF. The DNA for the CDR3 is TGTGCCAGCAGGGGACACTCCCAAGAGACCCAGTACTTC.

The V call is TRBV7-9, the J call TRBJ1-1; the D gene is possibly TRBD1 (5 bases). The CDR3 runs 15 residues. Germline V lookup: CDR1 SEHNR, CDR2 FQNEAQ (reference sequence). Trimming left V 4 bases short and J 5 bases short, with 17 bases between. The CDR3 DNA follows: TGTGCCAGCAGCTCAACGGGGCAGGGTAAGACTGAAGCTTTCTTT. Its translation: CASSSTGQGKTEAFF.

This clonotype came up once. This chain uses TRBV10-3 with TRBJ2-1, with D uncertain. In germline, CDR1 is ENHRY, CDR2 SYGVKD. V gave up 4 bases and J gave up 12 bases, with 13 bases separating them. The CDR3 covers 12 residues. CDR3 sequence (DNA): TGTGCCATCAGTGGGACGGGCGATGGGCAGTTCTTC. Translated: CAISGTGDGQFF.

The CDR3 loop reads CASSQELRGTEAFF. CDR3 DNA sequence: TGCGCCAGCAGCCAGGAACTCAGGGGGACTGAAGCTTTCTTT. The chain uses TRBV4-1 and TRBJ1-1; 7 bases align to TRBD1. V dropped 3 bases and J dropped 5; count of bases not matched to a gene: 6. There are 14 residues in the CDR3. Per the germline V gene, CDR1 is MGHRA and CDR2 is YSYEKL.

The V and J genes are TRBV18 and TRBJ1-5; D gene ambiguous. In germline, CDR1 is KGHSH, CDR2 LQKENI. Trimming shortened V by 6 bases and J by 3 bases, and 12 bases separated the two germline ends. The CDR3 contains 14 residues. The CDR3 sequence: CASSYQAVNQPQHF. The CDR3 bases are TGTGCCAGCTCTTACCAGGCGGTCAATCAGCCCCAGCATTTT.

Only a few counts were recorded for this clonotype. The CDR3 protein is CASSRGPSGYLGEQFF. The DNA for the CDR3 is TGTGCCAGCAGTCGAGGTCCTAGCGGGTATCTGGGTGAGCAGTTCTTC. The V and J genes are TRBV2 and TRBJ2-1; 8 bases are a match to TRBD2. Germline values: CDR1 SNHLY, CDR2 FYNNEI. This CDR3 contains 16 residues. J was trimmed by 9 bases and V by 5 bases; bases with no gene match: 15.

This clonotype was observed at least ten times. The rearrangement links TRBV7-9 to TRBJ1-1, with D hard to call. Germline V CDR1 and CDR2: SEHNR, FQNEAQ (reference sequence). V shed 7 bases and J shed 1 base, with 16 bases lying between them. The CDR3 consists of 15 residues. CDR3 nucleotide sequence: TGTGCCAGCAACCCCACCGAGGGTCCGAACACTGAAGCTTTCTTT. Its protein product is CASNPTEGPNTEAFF.

This rearrangement joins TRBV7-9 to TRBJ2-1, with a weak D call TRBD1 (6 bases). Per germline, CDR1 SEHNR and CDR2 FQNEAQ (reference sequence). This CDR3 spans 16 amino acids. V was cut by 4 bases and J by 3 bases, with 16 bases left in between. This CDR3 reads CASSSTTGPIYNEQFF. The CDR3, as DNA: TGTGCCAGCAGCTCGACGACAGGTCCGATCTACAATGAGCAGTTCTTC.

This clonotype was seen more than once but under ten times. This chain links TRBV20-1 with TRBJ1-5, with TRBD1 as a possible D gene (5 bases). V was pared by 4 bases and J by 2 bases, with 12 bases between. Germline loops: CDR1 DFQATT, CDR2 SNEGSKA (reference sequence). The length of the CDR3 is 14 residues. CDR3 sequence (DNA): TGCAGTGCTATTTCAGGAGGGGGCAATCAGCCCCAGCATTTT. Amino acid sequence: CSAISGGGNQPQHF.

This clonotype was counted ten times or more. V usage is TRBV5-1 and J usage is TRBJ2-3; D is uncertain. The CDR3 is 15 residues long. From germline, CDR1 is SGHRS and CDR2 YFSETQ. Trimming stripped 0 bases from V and 1 base from J, with 9 bases between. The DNA for the CDR3 is TGCGCCAGCAGCTTGGAAGAGTTCGGCACAGATACGCAGTATTTT. Translated: CASSLEEFGTDTQYF.

V and J are TRBV24-1 and TRBJ2-5, with D hard to call. In germline, CDR1 is KGHDR, CDR2 SFDVKD. Between the trimmed V and J ends, which lost 9 bases and 7 bases, there was a span of 11 bases. The CDR3 extends over 11 amino acids. Written as DNA, the CDR3 is TGTGCCACCCTTCCTAGGTGGACCCAGTACTTC. It is translated as CATLPRWTQYF.

This sequence joins TRBV6-2 or TRBV6-3 and TRBJ1-2, with TRBD1 identical over 7 bases. Germline lookup yields CDR1 MNHEY and CDR2 SVGEGT. The CDR3 is 15 residues long. Unmatched junction bases numbered 8, after V lost 4 bases and J lost 3 bases. This chain's CDR3 is CASSFTGARDYGYTF. The DNA of the CDR3 is TGTGCCAGCAGTTTCACAGGGGCAAGGGACTATGGCTACACCTTC.

This clonotype was seen a few times. This sequence joins TRBV18 and TRBJ1-2; tentatively, D is TRBD1 (6 bases). Germline V gene sequence: CDR1 KGHSH, CDR2 LQKENI. The V end was cut by 3 bases, the J end by 5 bases, with 10 bases between. The CDR3 has 13 residues. In nucleotides, the CDR3 is TGTGCCAGCTCACCTGACAGGCAGTATGGCTACACCTTC. This translates into CASSPDRQYGYTF. Drawing the rest from reference TRBV18 and TRBJ1-2, the complete variable domain is NAGVMQNPRHLVRRRGQEARLRCSPMKGHSHVYWYRQLPEEGLKFMVYLQKENIIDESGMPKERFSAEFPKEGPSILRIQQVVRGDSAAYFCASSPDRQYGYTFGSGTRLTVV.

This clonotype was seen only a few times. The gene calls are TRBV5-4 and TRBJ1-2; a possible D gene is TRBD1 (6 bases). V was shortened by 9 bases and J by 2 bases, with 17 bases between the two germline ends. Germline CDR1 reads SGHNT; CDR2 reads YYREEE (reference sequence). The CDR3 loop spans 14 amino acids. The DNA for the CDR3 is TGTGCCACCATTGACAGGTCTGCGAACTATGGCTACACCTTC. Its translation is CATIDRSANYGYTF.

V gene TRBV7-9 combines with J gene TRBJ2-5; D gene unclear. The CDR3 sequence is 14 residues long. CDR1 and CDR2 from the germline V gene are SEHNR and FQNEAQ (reference sequence). V lost 3 bases and J lost 2, with 10 bases in between. The chain's CDR3 is CASSFGSRQETQYF. The DNA for the CDR3 is TGTGCCAGCAGCTTTGGCAGTAGACAAGAGACCCAGTACTTC. Complete variable domain (other parts from reference TRBV7-9 and TRBJ2-5): DTGVSQNPRHKITKRGQNVTFRCDPISEHNRLYWYRQTLGQGPEFLTYFQNEAQLEKSRLLSDRFSAERPKGSFSTLEIQRTEQGDSAMYLCASSFGSRQETQYFGPGTRLLVL.